Below, 21 T cell receptor beta chains from the same sample are listed, as sequenced in a study of blood T cells in healthy people across ages. The authors ran a second PCR of about 7 to 12 cycles using a sample-barcoded 5' primer and a J-beta primer mix. TCRdb reanalysed the 5' RACE reads using MiXCR and keeps one entry per CDR3 protein. The sample shows a few hundred thousand distinct CDR3 sequences, roughly a quarter of them seen only once. The same data also contributed to another study, on T cells of mothers and their children.

Source material: blood. These receptors were taken from a boy aged 2 to 10 in good health.

This chain uses TRBV5-1 with TRBJ1-2, with D unresolved. The CDR3 sequence is 13 residues long. V was cut by 4 bases and J by 8 bases, with 15 bases left in between. The germline V gene has CDR1 SGHRS and CDR2 YFSETQ. The CDR3 DNA is TGCGCCAGCAGCAGCGCCGGTCATAACGGCTACACCTTC. Encoded protein: CASSSAGHNGYTF.

This clonotype was picked up many times. The V call is TRBV6-1, the J call TRBJ2-7; TRBD2 aligns across 13 bases. Judging by the DNA end, TRBJ2-1 fits better; the J call may be wrong. CDR1 and CDR2 from the germline V gene are MNHNS and SASEGT. The CDR3 spans 15 residues. The DNA of the CDR3 is TGTGCCAGCAGCGAGACTAGCGGGGGGAAGGATGAGCAGTTCTTC. This gives the protein CASSETSGGKDEQFF.

DNA of the CDR3: TGTGCCTCCCGACTACCGGGAAACACCGGGGAGCTGTTTTTT. This encodes CASRLPGNTGELFF. J is TRBJ2-2 and V is TRBV6-5, with a weak D call TRBD2 (5 bases). Trimming cost V 11 bases and J 2 bases, with 15 bases left between them. Germline CDR1 MNHEY, CDR2 SVGAGI. The CDR3 has 14 amino acids.

Only a few counts were recorded for this clonotype. V and J are TRBV5-4 and TRBJ2-5; 8 bases are a match to TRBD2. Germline-derived CDR1 and CDR2 are SGHNT and YYREEE (reference sequence). The CDR3 has 14 residues. V was clipped by 4 bases and J by 4 bases; unmatched bases: 6. CDR3 DNA sequence: TGTGCCAGCAGCAAGCCCGGGGGGGGAGAGACCCAGTACTTC. It is translated as CASSKPGGGETQYF. Filled out from reference TRBV5-4 and TRBJ2-5, the complete variable domain reads ETGVTQSPTHLIKTRGQQVTLRCSSQSGHNTVSWYQQALGQGPQFIFQYYREEENGRGNFPPRFSGLQFPNYSSELNVNALELDDSALYLCASSKPGGGETQYFGPGTRLLVL.

The chain joins TRBV7-9 to TRBJ1-2; unclear D gene. The CDR3 has 16 amino acids. Germline values: CDR1 SEHNR, CDR2 FQNEAQ (reference sequence). V was trimmed by 1 base and J by 3 bases, leaving 15 bases between them. The CDR3 protein is CASSLVLGELDYGYTF. The CDR3 region has the DNA TGTGCCAGCAGCTTAGTTCTGGGAGAGTTGGACTATGGCTACACCTTC.

The sample holds a few counts of this clonotype. The rearrangement joins TRBV7-9 to TRBJ2-5, with D maybe TRBD1 (6 bases). The tail of the sequence fits TRBJ2-7 better, so the J call may be wrong. CDR3 length equals 15 residues. The germline V gene has CDR1 SEHNR and CDR2 FQNEAQ (reference sequence). This chain's CDR3 is CASSLLAGEGYEQYF. The CDR3 DNA follows: TGTGCCAGCAGCTTACTTGCAGGGGAAGGGTACGAGCAGTACTTC.

The rearrangement links TRBV28 to TRBJ2-7, with D uncertain. V was cut by 4 bases and J by 8 bases, with 12 bases left in between. CDR1 is MDHEN and CDR2 is SYDVKM in the germline V gene. The CDR3 extends over 12 amino acids. The CDR3 sequence: CASSSPGLKQYF. Written as DNA, the CDR3 is TGTGCCAGCAGTTCCCCCGGGCTAAAGCAGTACTTC. The complete variable domain, with remaining parts taken from reference TRBV28 and TRBJ2-7, reads DVKVTQSSRYLVKRTGEKVFLECVQDMDHENMFWYRQDPGLGLRLIYFSYDVKMKEKGDIPEGYSVSREKKERFSLILESASTNQTSMYLCASSSPGLKQYFGPGTRLTVT.

The chain has TRBV11-2 and TRBJ2-7; 8 bases line up with TRBD1. The CDR3 sequence is 16 residues long. Germline assignment: CDR1 SGHAT and CDR2 FQNNGV. V dropped 5 bases and J dropped 0; count of bases not matched to a gene: 9. The CDR3 here is CASSPTPGGLSYEQYF. As DNA, the CDR3 is TGTGCCAGCAGCCCAACCCCAGGGGGCCTCTCCTACGAGCAGTACTTC. Together with reference TRBV11-2 and TRBJ2-7, the CDR3 gives the full variable domain: EAGVAQSPRYKIIEKRQSVAFWCNPISGHATLYWYQQILGQGPKLLIQFQNNGVVDDSQLPKDRFSAERLKGVDSTLKIQPAKLEDSAVYLCASSPTPGGLSYEQYFGPGTRLTVT.

This clonotype showed up just a few times. The chain employs TRBV3-1 and TRBJ2-1; tentative D call: TRBD2 (6 bases). CDR3 length equals 16 residues. Trimming stripped 6 bases from V and 5 bases from J, with 20 bases between. CDR1 and CDR2 (germline): LGHDT, YNNKEL (reference sequence). CDR3 protein: CASRTTLGGGDNEQFF. The DNA for the CDR3 is TGTGCCAGCAGGACGACATTGGGAGGAGGAGACAATGAGCAGTTCTTC.

This clonotype has only a few counts. The chain combines TRBV5-4 with TRBJ2-1, with TRBD2 identical over 8 bases. Germline V gives CDR1 SGHNT, CDR2 YYREEE (reference sequence). This CDR3 is built from 14 residues. V was pared by 4 bases and J by 7 bases, with 7 bases of the junction left unmatched. CDR3 bases: TGTGCCAGCAGCACCGGGACTAGTCGGAATGAGCAGTTCTTC. Protein: CASSTGTSRNEQFF. The full variable domain, completed using reference TRBV5-4 and TRBJ2-1, is ETGVTQSPTHLIKTRGQQVTLRCSSQSGHNTVSWYQQALGQGPQFIFQYYREEENGRGNFPPRFSGLQFPNYSSELNVNALELDDSALYLCASSTGTSRNEQFFGPGTRLTVL.

The CDR3 reads CASSLKGGLGYEQYF. The CDR3 DNA follows: TGTGCCAGCAGTTTAAAGGGAGGACTAGGCTACGAGCAGTACTTC. This chain connects TRBV27 to TRBJ2-7; 7 bases match TRBD2. The CDR3 loop spans 15 amino acids. Germline trimming cut 2 bases from V and 3 bases from J; bases unmatched to any gene: 7. Germline V gene data show CDR1 as MNHEY and CDR2 as SMNVEV (reference sequence).

This rearrangement joins TRBV20-1 to TRBJ1-1; D is unclear. This CDR3 is 14 amino acids long. Germline CDR1 and CDR2: DFQATT and SNEGSKA (reference sequence). V gave up 0 bases and J gave up 4 bases, with 12 bases separating them. Written as DNA, the CDR3 is TGCAGTGCTAGAGACAGGATTTCTAGCACTGAAGCTTTCTTT. Translation gives CSARDRISSTEAFF.

This clonotype was seen only a few times. The rearrangement links TRBV4-3 to TRBJ2-7; TRBD2 matches 9 bases. Germline V gene lookup returns CDR1 LGHNA and CDR2 YSLEER. V was pared by 0 bases and J by 5 bases, with 5 bases of the junction left unmatched. CDR3 length equals 15 residues. Here the CDR3 reads CASSQDRAGGNEQYF. Written as DNA, the CDR3 is TGCGCCAGCAGCCAAGATAGAGCGGGAGGCAACGAGCAGTACTTC.

This clonotype was counted between two and nine times. The chain is built from TRBV30 and TRBJ1-2; no reliable D call. The germline V gene has CDR1 GTSNPN and CDR2 SVGIG (reference sequence). This CDR3 comprises 13 residues. Trimming left V 1 base short and J 5 bases short, with 11 bases between. The CDR3 loop is CAWSAPGGYGYTF. The CDR3 region has the DNA TGTGCCTGGAGTGCCCCGGGAGGTTATGGCTACACCTTC. Filled out from reference TRBV30 and TRBJ1-2, the complete variable domain reads SQTIHQWPATLVQPVGSPLSLECTVEGTSNPNLYWYRQAAGRGLQLLFYSVGIGQISSEVPQNLSASRPQDRQFILSSKKLLLSDSGFYLCAWSAPGGYGYTFGSGTRLTVV.

This clonotype came up a few times. The rearrangement links TRBV5-5 to TRBJ2-7; D uncertain. Germline CDR1 reads SGHKS; CDR2 reads YYEKEE (reference sequence). The V end lost 5 bases, the J end lost 3 bases, and 18 bases lay between the germline ends. The CDR3 totals 15 residues. CDR3 sequence reads: CASRPGLGRLYEQYF. The CDR3 nucleotides are TGTGCCAGCAGGCCCGGCTTGGGCAGGCTCTACGAGCAGTACTTC.

The V and J genes are TRBV11-2 and TRBJ2-3; 9 bases fit TRBD1. The V gene end was trimmed by 4 bases and the J gene end by 4 bases; junction bases not matched to a gene: 12. CDR3 size: 17 residues. Germline lookup yields CDR1 SGHAT and CDR2 FQNNGV. CDR3 residues: CASSYAPGQGQADTQYF. The CDR3 DNA reads TGTGCCAGCAGCTACGCCCCGGGACAGGGTCAAGCAGATACGCAGTATTTT.

The chain couples TRBV10-3 to TRBJ2-1, with 10 bases fitting TRBD1. This CDR3 has 15 amino acids. V lost 4 bases and J lost 10; bases outside the gene matches: 10. Germline V lookup: CDR1 ENHRY, CDR2 SYGVKD. Written as DNA, the CDR3 is TGTGCCATCAGTGTTACCGGGACAGGGGAAGGAGAGCAGTTCTTC. Protein product: CAISVTGTGEGEQFF.

CDR3 sequence: CASSLGGAHTEAFF. The CDR3 DNA is TGCGCCAGCAGCTTGGGGGGGGCGCATACTGAAGCTTTCTTT. The chain joins TRBV5-1 to TRBJ1-1, with D perhaps TRBD1 (6 bases). Germline-derived CDR1 and CDR2 are SGHRS and YFSETQ. The V end lost 0 bases, the J end lost 5 bases, and 11 bases lay between the germline ends. The CDR3 has 14 residues.

The chain employs TRBV2 and TRBJ1-2; D may be TRBD1 (6 bases). The CDR3 runs to 14 residues. Trimming removed 8 bases at V and 4 bases at J, with 17 bases between. Germline V gene data show CDR1 as SNHLY and CDR2 as FYNNEI. CDR3 sequence: CASSLLRDTYGYTF. CDR3 in DNA: TGTGCCAGCTCCCTACTCCGGGACACCTATGGCTACACCTTC.

The chain combines TRBV6-2 or TRBV6-3 with TRBJ2-3; 8 positions match TRBD2. The CDR3 runs 14 residues. Trimming removed 10 bases from V and 4 bases from J; junction bases left unmatched: 10. Germline CDR1 is MNHEY and CDR2 is SVGEGT. CDR3 sequence reads: CATHKAGVPDTQYF. For the CDR3, the DNA is TGTGCCACCCATAAAGCGGGAGTCCCAGATACGCAGTATTTT.

The rearrangement links TRBV9 to TRBJ2-3; D is ambiguous. The V gene's germline CDR1 is SGDLS and CDR2 YYNGEE. The CDR3 totals 13 residues. The V and J ends lost 3 bases and 6 bases respectively, with 11 bases between them. Written as DNA, the CDR3 is TGTGCCAGCAGCGCTGACCCCTCGGATACGCAGTATTTT. This encodes CASSADPSDTQYF.